This passage covers 24 T cell receptor beta chains from one sample sequenced in a study of T cell changes during pregnancy in multiple sclerosis (dated by TCRdb to the late 2010s). The library was produced with the immunoSEQ multiplex PCR assay. Here the immuneACCESS table is served through TCRdb, limited to in-frame sequences with V and J called. Missing clones are a known gap in these copies; in checked studies unresolved V genes cover under half, and the rest lacks a known reason. The sample table contains over 50,000 clones; only one count was recorded for roughly 88% of them. The ten largest clones take up approximately 1.6% of the sample. Sequencing was performed on peripheral blood, taken in the first trimester of pregnancy. These receptors all come from a female donor with multiple sclerosis, enrolled in a pregnancy study.

The chain combines TRBV7-9 with TRBJ2-5; TRBD2 matches at 13 bases. The CDR3 is made up of 16 amino acids. V was clipped by 5 bases and J by 2 bases; unmatched bases: 5. The V gene's germline CDR1 is SEHNR and CDR2 FQNEAQ (reference sequence). This chain's CDR3 is CASSPGTSGAQETQYF. Here the CDR3 DNA reads TGTGCCAGCAGCCCCGGGACTAGCGGGGCACAAGAGACCCAGTACTTC.

With respect to this clone: Other DNA sequences in this specimen translate into the identical CDR3. This chain joins TRBV7-3 and TRBJ2-1; 8 bases are a match to TRBD1. CDR1 is SGHTA, CDR2 FQGTGA, per germline. This CDR3 has 13 residues. Trimming removed 3 bases from V and 5 bases from J; junction bases left unmatched: 0. CDR3 in DNA: TGTGCCAGCAGCTTGGACAGGGACAATGAGCAGTTCTTC. Encoded protein: CASSLDRDNEQFF. Combining the CDR3 with reference TRBV7-3 and TRBJ2-1 gives the whole variable domain GAGVSQTPSNKVTEKGKYVELRCDPISGHTALYWYRQSLGQGPEFLIYFQGTGAADDSGLPNDRFFAVRPEGSVSTLKIQRTERGDSAVYLCASSLDRDNEQFFGPGTRLTVL.

The chain is built from TRBV19 and TRBJ1-5; a weak D match, TRBD1 (6 bases). The CDR3 length is 14 residues. V gave up 2 bases and J gave up 4 bases, with 9 bases separating them. Germline V gene data show CDR1 as LNHDA and CDR2 as SQIVND (reference sequence). DNA for the CDR3: TGTGCCAGTAGTATATCCCAGGGGAATCAGCCCCAGCATTTT. Its translation is CASSISQGNQPQHF.

This clone was recorded once. The gene calls are TRBV27 and TRBJ2-1; TRBD2 matches at 12 bases. The CDR3 is made up of 14 amino acids. Germline lookup yields CDR1 MNHEY and CDR2 SMNVEV (reference sequence). V shed 8 bases, J shed 10 bases, and the junction held 9 bases outside the gene matches. CDR3 in DNA: TGTGCCAGCGGGCTAGCGGGAGGGCCAGGGGAGCAGTTCTTC. As protein: CASGLAGGPGEQFF.

V usage is TRBV9 and J usage is TRBJ1-1; no firm D call. V gave up 4 bases and J gave up 0 bases, with 13 bases separating them. CDR3 length: 15 amino acids. CDR1 is SGDLS and CDR2 is YYNGEE in the germline V gene. As DNA, the CDR3 is TGTGCCAGCAGCCCAGAGGTACGTTTGAACACTGAAGCTTTCTTT. It codes for CASSPEVRLNTEAFF.

J is TRBJ2-1 and V is TRBV19, with D perhaps TRBD1 (6 bases). This CDR3 has 16 residues. V was shortened by 0 bases and J by 0 bases, with 9 bases between the two germline ends. From germline, CDR1 is LNHDA and CDR2 SQIVND (reference sequence). The CDR3: CASSIEGGISYNEQFF. CDR3 coding DNA: TGTGCCAGTAGTATAGAAGGGGGAATCTCCTACAATGAGCAGTTCTTC. Combining the CDR3 with reference TRBV19 and TRBJ2-1 gives the whole variable domain DGGITQSPKYLFRKEGQNVTLSCEQNLNHDAMYWYRQDPGQGLRLIYYSQIVNDFQKGDIAEGYSVSREKKESFPLTVTSAQKNPTAFYLCASSIEGGISYNEQFFGPGTRLTVL.

The chain uses TRBV6-6 and TRBJ1-5; maybe TRBD1 (5 bases). CDR3 size: 13 residues. From germline, CDR1 is MNHNY and CDR2 SVGAGI (reference sequence). V lost 3 bases to trimming and J lost 9 bases, with 12 bases between them. The CDR3 protein is CASSYQGSGPQHF. The CDR3 nucleotides read TGTGCCAGCAGTTATCAGGGATCTGGGCCCCAGCATTTT.

V and J are TRBV29-1 and TRBJ1-2; D is undetermined. Between the trimmed V and J ends, which lost 6 bases and 4 bases, there was a span of 15 bases. The CDR3 runs 13 residues. The germline V gene encodes CDR1 SQVTM and CDR2 ANQGSEA. The CDR3 sequence: CSVGKVGLYGYTF. The CDR3 DNA reads TGCAGCGTAGGCAAGGTAGGACTCTATGGCTACACCTTC.

The rearrangement joins TRBV7-3 to TRBJ2-1; 13 bases are a match to TRBD2. CDR3 length: 17 amino acids. Per the germline V gene, CDR1 is SGHTA and CDR2 is FQGTGA. Losses at the gene ends were 2 bases for V and 9 bases for J; bases not matched to a gene: 10. CDR3 bases: TGTGCCAGCAGCTTATTCGGTGAACTAGCGGGAGGGGGTGAGCAGTTCTTC. Translated: CASSLFGELAGGGEQFF. Filled out from reference TRBV7-3 and TRBJ2-1, the complete variable domain reads GAGVSQTPSNKVTEKGKYVELRCDPISGHTALYWYRQSLGQGPEFLIYFQGTGAADDSGLPNDRFFAVRPEGSVSTLKIQRTERGDSAVYLCASSLFGELAGGGEQFFGPGTRLTVL.

The CDR3 bases are TGCGCCAGCAGCCAAGATATGGGGGGAGGCAATGAGCAGTTCTTC. Translation: CASSQDMGGGNEQFF. The chain recombines TRBV4-3 with TRBJ2-1; possibly TRBD2 for D (6 bases). CDR3 length: 15 amino acids. Trimming pared 0 bases from V and 6 bases from J, leaving 12 bases between. Germline lookup yields CDR1 LGHNA and CDR2 YSLEER.

The V and J genes are TRBV6-6 and TRBJ1-2; TRBD1 agrees at 7 bases. Germline V gene data show CDR1 as MNHNY and CDR2 as SVGAGI (reference sequence). V lost 6 bases to trimming and J lost 8 bases; unmatched junction nucleotides: 9. The CDR3 extends over 13 amino acids. Here the CDR3 reads CASSRDRSEGYTF. The CDR3 DNA reads as TGTGCCAGCAGCCGGGACAGATCTGAGGGCTACACCTTC.

To note about this clone: In the same sample, other DNA sequences code for this CDR3. The chain recombines TRBV6-5 with TRBJ1-1, with 8 bases matching TRBD1. The CDR3 extends over 13 amino acids. The germline CDR1 and CDR2 sequences are MNHEY and SVGAGI. With V trimmed by 6 bases and J by 0 bases, 0 bases remained unmatched. CDR3 protein: CASRTGVNTEAFF. As DNA, the CDR3 is TGTGCCAGCAGGACAGGGGTGAACACTGAAGCTTTCTTT.

This chain connects TRBV9 to TRBJ2-3; D possibly corresponds to TRBD1 (6 bases). V lost 0 bases, J lost 4 bases, and 18 bases lay in between. Germline V lookup: CDR1 SGDLS, CDR2 YYNGEE. The CDR3 has 17 residues. The CDR3 loop reads CASSVAGQSTWADTQYF. The CDR3 DNA sequence: TGTGCCAGCAGCGTAGCTGGACAGTCCACCTGGGCAGATACGCAGTATTTT. Based on the CDR3 plus reference TRBV9 and TRBJ2-3, the full variable domain is DSGVTQTPKHLITATGQRVTLRCSPRSGDLSVYWYQQSLDQGLQFLIQYYNGEERAKGNILERFSAQQFPDLHSELNLSSLELGDSALYFCASSVAGQSTWADTQYFGPGTRLTVL.

V usage is TRBV30 and J usage is TRBJ2-1; TRBD1 matches at 11 bases. CDR1 is GTSNPN, CDR2 SVGIG, per germline (reference sequence). V was clipped by 4 bases and J by 15 bases; unmatched bases: 8. The CDR3 has 12 amino acids. The DNA of the CDR3 is TGTGCCTGGAACACTTGGACAGGGGGCTCGTTCTTC. This encodes CAWNTWTGGSFF. Full variable domain (missing parts from reference TRBV30 and TRBJ2-1): SQTIHQWPATLVQPVGSPLSLECTVEGTSNPNLYWYRQAAGRGLQLLFYSVGIGQISSEVPQNLSASRPQDRQFILSSKKLLLSDSGFYLCAWNTWTGGSFFGPGTRLTVL.

The chain uses TRBV7-2 and TRBJ1-5, with D unclear. Deletions cut 0 bases from V and 3 bases from J, with 12 bases between. The germline V gene encodes CDR1 SGHTA and CDR2 FQGNSA. The CDR3 runs to 16 residues. The CDR3 sequence: CASSLAGGYINQPQHF. In DNA, the CDR3 is TGTGCCAGCAGCTTAGCGGGCGGGTACATCAATCAGCCCCAGCATTTT.

This clone was found a few times. The chain couples TRBV29-1 to TRBJ1-1; maybe TRBD1 (6 bases). V lost 4 bases, J lost 0 bases, and 9 bases lay in between. CDR3 size: 13 residues. Germline V CDR1 and CDR2: SQVTM, ANQGSEA. CDR3 coding DNA: TGCAGCGTTGTGGGACATATGAACACTGAAGCTTTCTTT. Translation: CSVVGHMNTEAFF.

J is TRBJ2-7 and V is TRBV7-9; TRBD2 aligns across 12 bases. Germline V gene sequence: CDR1 SEHNR, CDR2 FQNEAQ (reference sequence). This CDR3 is built from 15 residues. The J segment lost 5 bases and the V segment lost 5 bases, leaving 7 bases of the junction unmatched. The CDR3 loop reads CASSPGLAGIDEQYF. For the CDR3, the DNA is TGTGCCAGCAGCCCCGGACTAGCGGGAATCGACGAGCAGTACTTC. Looking up the rest from reference TRBV7-9 and TRBJ2-7 gives the full variable domain: DTGVSQNPRHKITKRGQNVTFRCDPISEHNRLYWYRQTLGQGPEFLTYFQNEAQLEKSRLLSDRFSAERPKGSFSTLEIQRTEQGDSAMYLCASSPGLAGIDEQYFGPGTRLTVT.

The rearrangement uses TRBV5-1 and TRBJ1-5; D unclear. The germline gives CDR1 SGHRS, CDR2 YFSETQ. The CDR3 runs to 13 residues. With 4 bases removed from V and 6 bases from J, the gap between germline ends came to 11 bases. The CDR3 nucleotides read TGCGCCAGCAGCACTATCTCCGGTCAGCCCCAGCATTTT. This gives the protein CASSTISGQPQHF.

The chain recombines TRBV5-1 with TRBJ2-7; 11 bases fit TRBD2. Germline lookup yields CDR1 SGHRS and CDR2 YFSETQ. With 5 bases clipped from V and 4 bases from J, the junction kept 5 bases outside the gene matches. The CDR3 is made up of 14 amino acids. The CDR3 is CASSWGLADYEQYF. The CDR3, as DNA: TGCGCCAGCAGTTGGGGACTAGCGGATTACGAGCAGTACTTC.

The chain combines TRBV11-2 with TRBJ2-7; TRBD2 aligns across 9 bases. This CDR3 has 19 amino acids. V lost 0 bases, J lost 6 bases, and 18 bases stayed unmatched. The V gene's germline CDR1 is SGHAT and CDR2 FQNNGV. The CDR3 region has the DNA TGTGCCAGCAGCTTAGACCTTGGGGAGTGGGCTAGCGGGGCCTCCGAGCAGTACTTC. The encoded protein is CASSLDLGEWASGASEQYF.

The CDR3 bases are TGTGCCAGCTCACCACCTGGGACAGGGCGAAGGGTGTCTGAAGCTTTCTTT. Amino acids: CASSPPGTGRRVSEAFF. The chain carries TRBV18 and TRBJ1-1; 9 bases align to TRBD1. This CDR3 has 17 amino acids. Germline-derived CDR1 and CDR2 are KGHSH and LQKENI. The ends lost 0 bases at V and 6 bases at J; junction bases unmatched: 11.

The chain is built from TRBV4-1 and TRBJ2-7; the D is unclear. Trimming left V 4 bases short and J 0 bases short, with 13 bases between. The V gene's germline CDR1 is MGHRA and CDR2 YSYEKL. CDR3 length: 15 residues. The CDR3: CASSPTAGGSYEQYF. The CDR3 nucleotides are TGCGCCAGCAGCCCGACCGCTGGCGGCTCCTACGAGCAGTACTTC.

The V and J genes are TRBV30 and TRBJ1-1; a weak D match, TRBD1 (6 bases). Trimming left V 3 bases short and J 7 bases short, with 15 bases between. From germline, CDR1 is GTSNPN and CDR2 SVGIG (reference sequence). This CDR3 comprises 13 residues. The CDR3, as DNA: TGTGCCTGGAGCTTACAGGGCTTCGGTGAAGCTTTCTTT. Its translation: CAWSLQGFGEAFF.

This chain uses TRBV10-1 with TRBJ2-3, with 12 bases aligning to TRBD1. Germline loops: CDR1 WNHNN, CDR2 SYGVQD (reference sequence). With V trimmed by 5 bases and J by 1 base, 7 bases remained unmatched. The CDR3 spans 17 residues. The CDR3: CASSSGTGGLGTDTQYF. The DNA of the CDR3 is TGCGCCAGCAGTTCCGGGACAGGGGGCTTAGGCACAGATACGCAGTATTTT.